The entry below describes one T cell receptor beta chain. Its matching antigen is unknown. TCRdb's table, derived via immunoSEQ multiplex PCR, lists solely in-frame clones and lacks some. The sample has approximately 70,000 clones; 70% to 90% are singletons. This specimen comes from a study of OX40 agonist ivuxolimab in advanced cancers. Overall study: Two patients with cutaneous melanoma and one with hepatocellular carcinoma, three in total, showed partial responses. Regarding the study as a whole: Averaged across samples, CD8+ T cells carried more expanded clones than CD4+ did.

Researchers took blood at baseline, on cycle 4 day 1, and on cycle 7 day 1. Between the trimmed V and J ends, which lost 3 bases and 6 bases, there was a span of 12 bases. Germline loops: CDR1 MNHNY, CDR2 SVGAGI (reference sequence). The CDR3 has 14 residues. The sample in question was CD4+ or CD8+ T cells sorted from blood, obtained in a trial of the OX40 agonist ivuxolimab. The clonotype originates from an adult with an advanced solid tumor such as melanoma, head and neck, liver or kidney cancer. J is TRBJ1-5 and V is TRBV6-6; D unclear. CDR3 sequence reads: CASSYHGVSQPQHF. The CDR3, as DNA: TGTGCCAGCAGTTATCACGGGGTAAGTCAGCCCCAGCATTTT.